Described below is a single T cell receptor beta chain sequence and its context. The sample is drawn from a study of T cells in Graves' hyperthyroidism and ophthalmopathy. Hyperthyroidism of Graves' type that showed no ophthalmopathy progression within 18 months was stable. Used for diagnoses were clinical symptoms, serum thyroxine and TRAb, thyroid ultrasound and orbital computed tomography. The source material, RNA transcripts, was used to amplify TCR beta CDR3 regions. HTBI primers were the set used in a first-round RT-PCR of the TCR CDR3. TCRdb processed the multiplex PCR reads anew with MiXCR; each CDR3 protein has one entry. Of about 610,000 distinct CDR3 sequences listed, just over 45% were seen once; the top ten hold more than 7%. The germline V gene has CDR1 SGHTA and CDR2 FQGNSA. Trimming stripped 6 bases from V and 5 bases from J, with 19 bases between. The CDR3 is 15 residues long.

Sequencing was carried out using peripheral blood or thyroid tissue (not recorded which). The rearrangement links TRBV7-2 to TRBJ1-2; D unclear. This sequence originates from a woman under 30 with Graves' hyperthyroidism. This chain's CDR3 is CASSGGVDTQYGYTF. The CDR3 bases are TGTGCCAGCAGTGGCGGGGTAGATACGCAGTATGGCTACACCTTC.